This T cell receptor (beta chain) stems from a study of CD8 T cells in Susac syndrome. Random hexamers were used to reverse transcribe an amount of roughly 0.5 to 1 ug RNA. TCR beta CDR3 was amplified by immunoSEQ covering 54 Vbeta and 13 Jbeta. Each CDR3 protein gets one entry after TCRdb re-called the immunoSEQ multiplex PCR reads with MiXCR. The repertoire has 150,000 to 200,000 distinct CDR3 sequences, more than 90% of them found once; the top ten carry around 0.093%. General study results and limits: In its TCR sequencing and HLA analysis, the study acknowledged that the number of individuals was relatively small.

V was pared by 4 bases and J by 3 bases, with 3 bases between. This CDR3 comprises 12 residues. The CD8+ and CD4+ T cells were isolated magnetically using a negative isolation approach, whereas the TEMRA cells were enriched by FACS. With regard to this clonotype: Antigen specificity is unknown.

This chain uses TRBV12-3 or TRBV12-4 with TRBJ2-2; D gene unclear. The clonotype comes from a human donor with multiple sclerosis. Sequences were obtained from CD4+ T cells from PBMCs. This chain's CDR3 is CASSSDTGELFF. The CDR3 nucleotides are TGTGCCAGCAGTTCCGACACCGGGGAGCTGTTTTTT.